A selection of T cell receptor beta chains follows, all from one sample in a study of T cell changes during pregnancy in multiple sclerosis. Clones were read by immunoSEQ multiplex PCR, and TCRdb kept only the in-frame ones, dropping some. The repertoire has 15,000 or so clones, around 88% of them found once; the top ten carry 6.5% to 8.5%. The starting material was CD8+ T cells from peripheral blood mononuclear cells, obtained in the second trimester of pregnancy. The receptors originated from a female donor in good health, enrolled as a control in a pregnancy study. The CDR3 runs from the conserved cysteine through the conserved F or W. Each record gives: V gene, J gene, D gene, clone size, CDR3 DNA, CDR3 protein. D genes are given only for firm matches. Rows give clone size only sometimes, using once, few, many, or a class for an expanded clone.

v_call: TRBV30
j_call: TRBJ1-2
d_call: NA
clone_size: once
cdr3_nt: TGTGCCTGGAGTGCCAGTCGCGGCTACACCTTC
cdr3_aa: CAWSASRGYTF

v_call: TRBV5-1
j_call: TRBJ2-7
d_call: NA
clone_size: NA
cdr3_nt: TGCGCCAGCAGCTTGGGGCAGGGAATTTCCTACGAGCAGTACTTC
cdr3_aa: CASSLGQGISYEQYF

v_call: TRBV4-2
j_call: TRBJ2-7
d_call: NA
clone_size: NA
cdr3_nt: TGTGCCAGCAGCCAAGGTTACACCACCTACGAGCAGTACTTC
cdr3_aa: CASSQGYTTYEQYF

v_call: TRBV19
j_call: TRBJ2-5
d_call: TRBD1
clone_size: NA
cdr3_nt: TGTGCCACACAGAGCCTAGGACAGGGTGGCGAGACCCAGTACTTC
cdr3_aa: CATQSLGQGGETQYF

v_call: TRBV5-6
j_call: TRBJ1-5
d_call: NA
clone_size: NA
cdr3_nt: TGTGCCAGCAGCTTGGCCCAGGCGATTCAGCCCCAGCATTTT
cdr3_aa: CASSLAQAIQPQHF

v_call: TRBV6-6
j_call: TRBJ2-7
d_call: NA
clone_size: NA
cdr3_nt: TGTGCCAGCAGTTACTCTCCCCTCAGGGGTCCCTACGAGCAGTACTTC
cdr3_aa: CASSYSPLRGPYEQYF

v_call: TRBV27
j_call: TRBJ1-1
d_call: NA
clone_size: NA
cdr3_nt: TGTGCCAGCAGGTGGGCCACTGAAGCTTTCTTT
cdr3_aa: CASRWATEAFF

v_call: TRBV4-3
j_call: TRBJ2-1
d_call: TRBD2
clone_size: NA
cdr3_nt: TGCGCCAGCAGCCAAGGAGGGAGGGCCGATGAGCAGTTCTTC
cdr3_aa: CASSQGGRADEQFF

v_call: TRBV9
j_call: TRBJ2-5
d_call: TRBD1
clone_size: few
cdr3_nt: TGTGCCAGCAGCGGCTATGACAGGGGTTGGGGAGAGACCCAGTACTTC
cdr3_aa: CASSGYDRGWGETQYF

v_call: TRBV29-1
j_call: TRBJ2-1
d_call: NA
clone_size: NA
cdr3_nt: TGCAGCGTTCCTGAGGGGGACTACAATGAGCAGTTCTTC
cdr3_aa: CSVPEGDYNEQFF